This T cell receptor (beta chain) came from a study of OX40 agonist ivuxolimab in advanced cancers. CDR1 MNHEY and CDR2 SMNVEV come from the germline V gene (reference sequence). J lost 3 bases, V lost 4 bases, and 8 bases had no gene match. The CDR3 has 16 residues. The data were produced by immunoSEQ multiplex PCR, yet TCRdb's version contains in-frame clones alone and is incomplete. The profile shows tens of thousands of clones, about 90% of them singletons. This sample comprised CD4+ or CD8+ T cells sorted from blood, obtained in a trial of the OX40 agonist ivuxolimab. V usage is TRBV27 and J usage is TRBJ1-3, with TRBD1 matching 8 bases. The TCR originated in an adult with an advanced solid tumor such as melanoma, head and neck, liver or kidney cancer. The DNA of the CDR3 is TGTGCCAGCAGTTCCGTGGCAGGGGGCAGTGGAAACACCATATATTTT. Its protein product is CASSSVAGGSGNTIYF.